Included here is one T cell receptor (beta chain) sequence, with context. The data were obtained in a study of blood T cell repertoires in COVID-19. Across the study: Nucleic acid was either cDNA or gDNA, and it came from T cells, B-cell-depleted T cells, or PBMCs.

Source study methods: Estimated nucleated cell counts came from reference gene primer amplification. The data were produced by immunoSEQ multiplex PCR, yet TCRdb's version contains in-frame clones alone and is incomplete. V and J calls and clone size are given by that table; D and trimming were obtained from the DNA. The sample holds some 70,000 clones, roughly four fifths seen once. The Seattle patients joined while their infection was active and were tracked longitudinally afterward. This CDR3 region has 16 residues. The sequence came from a man between 45 and 60 years old with COVID-19, enrolled during active disease. The chain employs TRBV12-1 and TRBJ1-2; the table's D call, TRBD1, was not checked against the DNA. TRBV12-1 is termed a pseudogene. The sequencing input was peripheral blood. This chain's CDR3 is CASSFVDRDYNYGYTF. The CDR3 DNA sequence: TGTGCCAGCAGCTTTGTGGACAGGGACTATAACTATGGCTACACCTTC.